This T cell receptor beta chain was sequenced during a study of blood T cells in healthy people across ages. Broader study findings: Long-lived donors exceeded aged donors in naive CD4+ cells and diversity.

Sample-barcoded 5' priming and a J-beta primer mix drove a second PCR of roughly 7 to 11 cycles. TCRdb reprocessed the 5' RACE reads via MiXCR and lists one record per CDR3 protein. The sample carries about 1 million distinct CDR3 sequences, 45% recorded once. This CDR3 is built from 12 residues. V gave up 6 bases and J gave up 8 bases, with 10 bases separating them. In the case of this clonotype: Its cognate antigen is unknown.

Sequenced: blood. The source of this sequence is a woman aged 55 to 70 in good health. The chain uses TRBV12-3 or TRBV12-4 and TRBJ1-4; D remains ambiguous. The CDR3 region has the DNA TGTGCCAGCAGGGCCCCTGGCGAAAAACTGTTTTTT. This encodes CASRAPGEKLFF.